The T cell receptor (beta chain) under discussion was sequenced for a study of T-cell reconstitution after alpha-beta-depleted transplantation in children (dated by TCRdb to the mid-2010s). For context, the study as a whole: Using TCR repertoire profiling, the study quantitatively followed how T-cell immune reconstitution unfolded in children after TCRalphabeta/CD19-depleted allogeneic hematopoietic cell transplantation.

This clonotype was seen only a few times. The clone's antigen remains unknown. The input lacks base qualities; no much larger clone sits a single base away. Taken from cysteine to phenylalanine, the CDR3 has 15 residues. The entry retains the CDR3 DNA only, 45 bases that are in frame from base 1. From V the trimming removes 2 bases and from J it removes 3 bases, while the gene matches leave 4 bases of the junction unaccounted for. According to the germline V gene, CDR1 reads MGHRA and CDR2 reads YSYEKL. The method was PCR. The run used an Illumina HiSeq 2500. To normalize quantification of the TCRbeta repertoire, the TCR libraries were built with molecular barcoding that relied on unique molecular identifiers. TCRdb reworked the public reads: Q25 trimming with fastp, MiXCR clone assembly, productive beta chains retained. Records with the same CDR3 protein are collapsed into one entry carrying the most frequent genes and DNA. The sample table records 250,000 to 350,000 distinct CDR3 sequences; roughly 9.5% of these occur just once. 10% of the sample goes to the ten largest clones.

The sequencing here drew on PBMCs from the stem cell graft donor, taken from the stem cell graft. The sequence derives from a human donor who donated a stem cell graft to a child with SCID. The rearranged chain carries TRBV4-1 and TRBJ2-7, with TRBD2 matching 10 junction bases. The nucleotide sequence is given as TGCGCCAGCAGCCAAAGCGGGGGGGCGGACTACGAGCAGTACTTC. Translated, this is CASSQSGGADYEQYF.